The rows below give T cell receptor beta chains drawn from one sample of a study of T cells after posttransplantation cyclophosphamide. Sequencing was performed with immunoSEQ multiplex PCR; in TCRdb, only in-frame clones are kept and a portion is missing. The sample has just under 20,000 clones, about nine tenths seen once. Sample: PBMCs, taken after allogeneic stem cell transplant with posttransplant cyclophosphamide. These receptors were obtained from a female patient aged 35 to 55 who received an allogeneic stem cell transplant from a related donor, was CMV-positive, and had no GVHD. Some T cells here may be from the graft donor. CDR3s include the opening cysteine and the closing phenylalanine or tryptophan. The D gene is left open where the match is weak. The size field is filled for only some rows; it gives once, few, many or a size class.

15,TRBV7-2,TRBJ1-5,.,.,TGTGCCAGCAGCTTAGCACAATATAGCAATCAGCCCCAGCATTTT,CASSLAQYSNQPQHF
16,TRBV5-4,TRBJ2-1,.,.,TGTGCCAGCAGTCCTACCGGGGGTCGGATCTACAATGAGCAGTTCTTC,CASSPTGGRIYNEQFF
13,TRBV18,TRBJ2-5,few,TRBD2,TGTGCCAGCTCACCGACGGCCACTAGCGGGAGGTACTTC,CASSPTATSGRYF
15,TRBV28,TRBJ2-7,.,.,TGTGCCAGCAGCACCCGGTGGGGCAGGGTATACGAGCAGTACTTC,CASSTRWGRVYEQYF
16,TRBV10-3,TRBJ2-7,.,TRBD1,TGTGCCATCAGTGGGGATCCGGGACAGGGCTCCTACGAGCAGTACTTC,CAISGDPGQGSYEQYF
13,TRBV29-1,TRBJ2-5,.,.,TGCAGCGTTGATCAGGCGAGAGGGGAGACCCAGTACTTC,CSVDQARGETQYF
14,TRBV28,TRBJ1-5,.,.,TGTGCCAGCAGTTCCCCCCCCAGGGCTCAGCCCCAGCATTTT,CASSSPPRAQPQHF
14,TRBV25-1,TRBJ2-5,.,.,TGTGCCAGCAGTGAGAGCGGTCCGGGTGAGACCCAGTACTTC,CASSESGPGETQYF
13,TRBV7-8,TRBJ1-1,few,.,TGTGCCAGCAGCTTAGGGGGGCCCACTGAAGCTTTCTTT,CASSLGGPTEAFF
13,TRBV7-8,TRBJ1-5,.,TRBD1,TGTGCCAGCAGTCGACAGGGGAGAGAGCCCCAGCATTTT,CASSRQGREPQHF
16,TRBV5-1,TRBJ2-1,.,TRBD2,TGCGCCAGCAGCCCGGACGGGGGGGCGGGCTACAATGAGCAGTTCTTC,CASSPDGGAGYNEQFF
14,TRBV19,TRBJ1-5,few,.,TGTGCCAGTAGTTACACAGGGTTCAATCAGCCCCAGCATTTT,CASSYTGFNQPQHF
16,TRBV4-3,TRBJ2-3,once,TRBD2,TGCGCCAGCAGCCAAGATTCGGTGCGGGAGGGGGATACGCAGTATTTT,CASSQDSVREGDTQYF
13,TRBV4-3,TRBJ2-7,.,.,TGCGCCAGCAGTCCAAGGAGGTACTACGAGCAGTACTTC,CASSPRRYYEQYF
15,TRBV27,TRBJ2-2,once,TRBD2,TGTGCCAGCAGTATAGCGGGAGTCGGCACCGGGGAGCTGTTTTTT,CASSIAGVGTGELFF
12,TRBV19,TRBJ1-1,.,.,TGTGCCAGTAGTTACGGGAACACTGAAGCTTTCTTT,CASSYGNTEAFF
15,TRBV2,TRBJ2-7,.,TRBD2,TGTGCCAGCAGTGAGACTAGCGGGGCCGCCTACGAGCAGTACTTC,CASSETSGAAYEQYF
18,TRBV7-3,TRBJ2-1,.,TRBD2,TGTGCCAGCAGCTTAATAGCTAGCGGGACTTACTTCTACAATGAGCAGTTCTTC,CASSLIASGTYFYNEQFF
16,TRBV28,TRBJ2-1,few,TRBD2,TGTGCCAGCAGTTCACGGACTAGCGGGAGGAGAAATGAGCAGTTCTTC,CASSSRTSGRRNEQFF
12,TRBV25-1,TRBJ1-1,.,.,TGTGCCAGCAGAAGAACAGCCCTTGAAGCTTTCTTT,CASRRTALEAFF
14,TRBV19,TRBJ2-5,.,TRBD2,TGTGCCAGTAGTGTTCGACTAGCAGGGGAGACCCAGTACTTC,CASSVRLAGETQYF
14,TRBV28,TRBJ2-3,.,.,TGTGCCAGCAGTTCCTTAGCAACCACCGGCGCGCAGTATTTT,CASSSLATTGAQYF
15,TRBV28,TRBJ2-5,.,.,TGTGCCAGCAGTTCCCCGGGACTCCACCAAGAGACCCAGTACTTC,CASSSPGLHQETQYF
13,TRBV19,TRBJ1-4,.,TRBD1,TGTGCCAGTAAAGGACAGGGGAGTGAAAAACTGTTTTTT,CASKGQGSEKLFF
15,TRBV7-3,TRBJ2-3,.,TRBD2,TGTGCCAGCAGCTTAATGGCGGGAGGGGGGGATACGCAGTATTTT,CASSLMAGGGDTQYF
17,TRBV7-2,TRBJ2-7,.,TRBD2,TGTGCCAGCAGCCTCCCGACTAGCGGGGAGAGCTCCTACGAGCAGTACTTC,CASSLPTSGESSYEQYF
14,TRBV7-8,TRBJ2-1,once,TRBD2,TGTGCCAGCAGCTTTCCCCTAGCGGGCGGGGAGCAGTTCTTC,CASSFPLAGGEQFF
13,TRBV7-2,TRBJ2-7,.,.,TGTGCCAGCAGCTTACACAGTACTTACGAGCAGTACTTC,CASSLHSTYEQYF
16,TRBV5-1,TRBJ2-5,.,.,TGCGCCAGCAGCTTGGGTCAATGGGCCAACCAAGAGACCCAGTACTTC,CASSLGQWANQETQYF
14,TRBV6-5,TRBJ1-4,few,.,TGTGCCAGCAGGCCACAGGGTCCTAATGAAAAACTGTTTTTT,CASRPQGPNEKLFF
18,TRBV5-1,TRBJ2-1,.,TRBD2,TGCGCCAGCAGCTTCCGGACCGATAGCGGGAGGTCTTACAATGAGCAGTTCTTC,CASSFRTDSGRSYNEQFF
15,TRBV28,TRBJ2-5,.,TRBD2,TGTGCCAGCCCCGAGCGGGAAGTGCAAGATCGGACCCAGTACTTC,CASPEREVQDRTQYF
16,TRBV5-8,TRBJ2-2,once,.,TGTGCCAGCAGCGGCGGTCTAGCGCCGAACACCGGGGAGCTGTTTTTT,CASSGGLAPNTGELFF
12,TRBV10-3,TRBJ2-1,.,.,TGTGCCATCGGGGGGTGGTACAATGAGCAGTTCTTC,CAIGGWYNEQFF
15,TRBV19,TRBJ2-5,.,TRBD1,TGTGCCAGTAGTGGGGGGACAGGGTCCATGGGGGCCCAGTACTTC,CASSGGTGSMGAQYF
19,TRBV6-1,TRBJ2-4,.,TRBD1,TGTGCCAGCAGTGAGGGGGGACAGGCGAGTGTATCCAACAAAAACATTCAGTACTTC,CASSEGGQASVSNKNIQYF
16,TRBV29-1,TRBJ2-7,.,.,TGCAGCGTTCGACAGGAGTACGGCGGGAGCTCCTACGAGCAGTACTTC,CSVRQEYGGSSYEQYF
11,TRBV7-2,TRBJ1-1,.,.,TGTGCCAGCAGCGCGCACACTGAAGCTTTCTTT,CASSAHTEAFF
12,TRBV29-1,TRBJ2-7,.,.,TGCAGCGCCGAGGGGGACTCCTACGAGCAGTACTTC,CSAEGDSYEQYF
13,TRBV4-3,TRBJ2-7,.,.,TGCGCCAGCAGCCTCAACAGGGCCCACGAGCAGTACTTC,CASSLNRAHEQYF
13,TRBV5-5,TRBJ1-1,.,TRBD1,TGTGCCAGCAGCACAGGGGTGAACACTGAAGCTTTCTTT,CASSTGVNTEAFF
13,TRBV11-2,TRBJ1-2,.,.,TGTGCCAGCAGCTTATTGGCTGACTATGGCTACACCTTC,CASSLLADYGYTF
17,TRBV30,TRBJ2-2,.,.,TGTGCCTGGAGTGACTCAACCTGGACGGGCTCACAGGAGGAGCTGTTTTTT,CAWSDSTWTGSQEELFF
13,TRBV6-5,TRBJ2-7,.,TRBD2,TGTGCCAGCACCCCCGGGGGACTAGCGGGGGTGTACTTC,CASTPGGLAGVYF
17,TRBV4-2,TRBJ2-7,.,TRBD2,TGTGCCAGCAGCCAAGACCCGACTAGCGCGAACGGCTACGAGCAGTACTTC,CASSQDPTSANGYEQYF